Presented here are 11 T cell receptor beta chains from one specimen sequenced in a study of T cells in Graves' hyperthyroidism and ophthalmopathy. Authors of the study amplified TCR beta CDR3 regions from RNA transcripts. Carried out on the TCR CDR3, a first-round RT-PCR used the HTBI primer set. One entry per CDR3 protein results from TCRdb running MiXCR on the multiplex PCR reads. The data contain about 600,000 distinct CDR3 sequences, 14% of them seen just once; the ten biggest clones take up over 6%. Input material: blood. All receptors derive from a young woman with Graves' ophthalmopathy.

This clonotype was detected ten times or more. This chain joins TRBV20-1 and TRBJ1-1; no clear D. This CDR3 spans 14 amino acids. From germline, CDR1 is DFQATT and CDR2 SNEGSKA (reference sequence). V dropped 1 base and J dropped 1 base, with 10 bases sitting between them. Here the CDR3 DNA reads TGCAGTGCTAGAGTGCGGAGGGCGAACACTGAAGCTTTCTTT. Translation: CSARVRRANTEAFF.

The chain joins TRBV7-9 to TRBJ2-1; 10 bases fit TRBD2. The germline gives CDR1 SEHNR, CDR2 FQNEAQ (reference sequence). Trimming removed 3 bases from V and 7 bases from J; junction bases left unmatched: 6. The CDR3 sequence is 15 residues long. This chain's CDR3 is CASSFPSSGGNEQFF. As DNA, the CDR3 is TGTGCCAGCAGCTTCCCATCTAGCGGGGGAAATGAGCAGTTCTTC.

The V call is TRBV19, the J call TRBJ2-1; D is possibly TRBD1 (6 bases). Deletions cut 5 bases from V and 4 bases from J, with 15 bases between. The CDR3 extends over 15 amino acids. Germline loops: CDR1 LNHDA, CDR2 SQIVND (reference sequence). The CDR3 DNA reads TGTGCCAGTAGTGACTCCGGGACACCTTACAATGAGCAGTTCTTC. Protein: CASSDSGTPYNEQFF.

This clonotype has at least ten counts. The genes are TRBV5-8 and TRBJ2-2; D might be TRBD2 (5 bases). V was trimmed by 2 bases and J by 7 bases, leaving 9 bases between them. There are 13 residues in the CDR3. The germline CDR1 and CDR2 sequences are SGHTS and YDEGEE. This CDR3 is CASSFGAVGELFF. DNA of the CDR3: TGTGCCAGCAGCTTTGGAGCGGTCGGGGAGCTGTTTTTT.

In this sample, this clonotype turned up many times. The genes are TRBV9 and TRBJ1-5; D uncertain. This CDR3 is 14 amino acids long. Trimming removed 0 bases from V and 7 bases from J, with 11 bases in between. The germline V gene has CDR1 SGDLS and CDR2 YYNGEE. CDR3 region: CASSVGREGQPQHF. The CDR3 nucleotides are TGTGCCAGCAGCGTAGGGAGGGAAGGCCAGCCCCAGCATTTT.

This clonotype was observed a handful of times. This may stem from a read error, because a much larger clone lies one nucleotide away. V and J are TRBV5-1 and TRBJ2-1; D might be TRBD2 (5 bases). The length of the CDR3 is 16 residues. V lost 2 bases and J 3 bases, leaving 15 bases between the germline ends. CDR1 SGHRS and CDR2 YFSETQ come from the germline V gene. The CDR3 nucleotides are TGCGCCAGCAGCTTTTCGGTCTCTAGCTACTACAATGAGCAGTTCTTC. Amino acid sequence: CASSFSVSSYYNEQFF.

This clonotype was counted at least ten times. The chain carries TRBV6-6 and TRBJ1-3; 8 bases map to TRBD1. Looked up from germline, CDR1 is MNHNY and CDR2 is SVGAGI (reference sequence). V was pared by 2 bases and J by 5 bases, with 8 bases of the junction left unmatched. The CDR3 consists of 16 residues. The CDR3 reads CASSYVGRTGRNTIYF. CDR3 coding DNA: TGTGCCAGCAGTTACGTGGGAAGGACAGGGAGAAACACCATATATTTT.

At least ten counts were recorded for this clonotype. The chain couples TRBV5-1 to TRBJ2-3; D ambiguous. The length of the CDR3 is 12 residues. Germline assignment: CDR1 SGHRS and CDR2 YFSETQ. V lost 5 bases to trimming and J lost 0 bases, with 4 bases between them. As DNA, the CDR3 is TGCGCCAGCAGAAGTAGCACAGATACGCAGTATTTT. Translated: CASRSSTDTQYF.

This clonotype was found many times. V usage is TRBV6-2 or TRBV6-3 and J usage is TRBJ2-7; D could derive from TRBD1 or TRBD2 (5 bases each). There are 16 residues in the CDR3. With 6 bases removed from V and 2 bases from J, the gap between germline ends came to 20 bases. Germline lookup yields CDR1 MNHEY and CDR2 SVGEGT. The CDR3 region has the DNA TGTGCCAGCAGCTTGGGACCGGCAACGCCAACCTACGAGCAGTACTTC. It is translated as CASSLGPATPTYEQYF.

J is TRBJ2-3 and V is TRBV15, with D tentatively TRBD2 (5 bases). Between the trimmed V and J ends, which lost 3 bases and 2 bases, there was a span of 12 bases. Germline V gives CDR1 LNHNV, CDR2 YYDKDF (reference sequence). The CDR3 loop spans 15 amino acids. Here the CDR3 reads CATSRSSGPTDTQYF. The DNA of the CDR3 is TGTGCCACCAGCAGGTCGAGCGGACCCACAGATACGCAGTATTTT. Drawing the rest from reference TRBV15 and TRBJ2-3, the complete variable domain is DAMVIQNPRYQVTQFGKPVTLSCSQTLNHNVMYWYQQKSSQAPKLLFHYYDKDFNNEADTPDNFQSRRPNTSFCFLDIRSPGLGDTAMYLCATSRSSGPTDTQYFGPGTRLTVL.

This clonotype was counted many times. J is TRBJ2-1 and V is TRBV15, with 10 bases aligning to TRBD2. This CDR3 spans 15 amino acids. Germline CDR1 LNHNV, CDR2 YYDKDF (reference sequence). The V and J ends lost 3 bases and 8 bases, in that order; junction bases with no gene match: 7. This CDR3 reads CATSSDLAGGHEQFF. The CDR3 region has the DNA TGTGCCACCAGCAGCGACTTAGCGGGAGGCCATGAGCAGTTCTTC.